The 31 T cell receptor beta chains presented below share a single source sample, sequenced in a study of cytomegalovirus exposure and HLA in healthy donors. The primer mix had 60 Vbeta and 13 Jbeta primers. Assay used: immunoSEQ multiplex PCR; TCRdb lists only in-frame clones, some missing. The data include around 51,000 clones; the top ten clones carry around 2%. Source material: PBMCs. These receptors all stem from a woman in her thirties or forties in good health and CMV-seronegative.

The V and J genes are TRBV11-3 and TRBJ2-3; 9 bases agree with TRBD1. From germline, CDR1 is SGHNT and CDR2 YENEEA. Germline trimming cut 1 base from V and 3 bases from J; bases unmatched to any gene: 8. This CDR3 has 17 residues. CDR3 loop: CASSLVVGTGRTDTQYF. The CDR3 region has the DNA TGTGCCAGCAGCTTAGTCGTCGGGACAGGGAGGACAGATACGCAGTATTTT.

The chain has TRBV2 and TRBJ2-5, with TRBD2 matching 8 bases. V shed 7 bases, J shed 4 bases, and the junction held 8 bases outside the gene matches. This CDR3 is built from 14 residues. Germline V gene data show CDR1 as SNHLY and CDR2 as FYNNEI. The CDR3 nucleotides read TGTGCCAGCAAACCGGGAGGGCCGGTAGAGACCCAGTACTTC. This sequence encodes CASKPGGPVETQYF.

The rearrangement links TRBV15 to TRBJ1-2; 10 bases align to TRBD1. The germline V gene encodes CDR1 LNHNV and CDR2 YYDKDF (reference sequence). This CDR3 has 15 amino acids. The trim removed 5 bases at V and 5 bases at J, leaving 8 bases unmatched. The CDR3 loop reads CATSVRKGQGYGYTF. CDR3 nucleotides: TGTGCCACCAGCGTACGGAAGGGACAGGGGTATGGCTACACCTTC.

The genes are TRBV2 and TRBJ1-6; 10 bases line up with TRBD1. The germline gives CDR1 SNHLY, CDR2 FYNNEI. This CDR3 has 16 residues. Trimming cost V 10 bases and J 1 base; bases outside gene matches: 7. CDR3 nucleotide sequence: TGTGCCAAACGGGACAGGGGAGGTTCCTATAATTCACCCCTCCACTTT. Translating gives CAKRDRGGSYNSPLHF.

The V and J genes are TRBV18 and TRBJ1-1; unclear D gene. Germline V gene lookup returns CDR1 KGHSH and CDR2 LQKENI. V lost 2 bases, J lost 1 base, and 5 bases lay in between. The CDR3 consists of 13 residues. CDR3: CASSPMANTEAFF. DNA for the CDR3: TGTGCCAGCTCACCAATGGCGAACACTGAAGCTTTCTTT.

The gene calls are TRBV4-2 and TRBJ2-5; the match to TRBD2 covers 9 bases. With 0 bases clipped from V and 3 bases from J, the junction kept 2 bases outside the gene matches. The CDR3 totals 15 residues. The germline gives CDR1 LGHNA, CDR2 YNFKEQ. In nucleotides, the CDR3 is TGTGCCAGCAGCCAAGATCGCGGGGGGGAAGAGACCCAGTACTTC. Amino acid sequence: CASSQDRGGEETQYF.

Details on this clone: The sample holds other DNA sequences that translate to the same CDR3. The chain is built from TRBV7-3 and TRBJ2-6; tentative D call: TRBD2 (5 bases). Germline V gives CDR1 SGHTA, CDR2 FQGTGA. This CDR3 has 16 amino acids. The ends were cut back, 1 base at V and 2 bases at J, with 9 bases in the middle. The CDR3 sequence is CASSLKRAPGANVLTF. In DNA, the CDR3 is TGTGCCAGCAGCTTAAAGAGGGCCCCTGGGGCCAACGTCCTGACTTTC.

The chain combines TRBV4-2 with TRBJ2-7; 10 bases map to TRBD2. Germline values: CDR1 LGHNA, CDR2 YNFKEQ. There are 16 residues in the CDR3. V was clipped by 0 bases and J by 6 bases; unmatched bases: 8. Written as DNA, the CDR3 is TGTGCCAGCAGCCAAGACACTAGCGGGGTCCGGGTCGAGCAGTACTTC. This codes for CASSQDTSGVRVEQYF.

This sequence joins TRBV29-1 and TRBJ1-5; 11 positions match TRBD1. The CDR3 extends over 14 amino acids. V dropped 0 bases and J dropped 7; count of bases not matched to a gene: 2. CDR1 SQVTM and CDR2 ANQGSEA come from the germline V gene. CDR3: CSVEEGTGGQPQHF. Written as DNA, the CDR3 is TGCAGCGTTGAAGAGGGGACAGGGGGGCAGCCCCAGCATTTT.

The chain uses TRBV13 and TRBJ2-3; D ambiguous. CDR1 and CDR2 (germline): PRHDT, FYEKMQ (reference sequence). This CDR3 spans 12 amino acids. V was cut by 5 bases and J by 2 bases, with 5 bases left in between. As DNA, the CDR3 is TGTGCCAGCAGCCTCTACACAGATACGCAGTATTTT. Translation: CASSLYTDTQYF.

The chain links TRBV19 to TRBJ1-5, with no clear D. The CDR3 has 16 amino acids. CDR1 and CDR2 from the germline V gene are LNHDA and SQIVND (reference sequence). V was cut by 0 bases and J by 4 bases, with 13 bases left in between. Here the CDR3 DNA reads TGTGCCAGTAGTATAGATGGGTGGACTGTAAATCAGCCCCAGCATTTT. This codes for CASSIDGWTVNQPQHF. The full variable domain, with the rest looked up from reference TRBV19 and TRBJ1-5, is DGGITQSPKYLFRKEGQNVTLSCEQNLNHDAMYWYRQDPGQGLRLIYYSQIVNDFQKGDIAEGYSVSREKKESFPLTVTSAQKNPTAFYLCASSIDGWTVNQPQHFGDGTRLSIL.

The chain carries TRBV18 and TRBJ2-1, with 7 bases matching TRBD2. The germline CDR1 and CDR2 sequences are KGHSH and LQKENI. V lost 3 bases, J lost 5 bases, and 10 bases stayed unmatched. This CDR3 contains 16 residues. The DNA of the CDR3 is TGTGCCAGCTCACCGGTGGTCAGCGGGGTGAACAATGAGCAGTTCTTC. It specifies CASSPVVSGVNNEQFF. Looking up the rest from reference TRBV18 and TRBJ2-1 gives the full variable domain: NAGVMQNPRHLVRRRGQEARLRCSPMKGHSHVYWYRQLPEEGLKFMVYLQKENIIDESGMPKERFSAEFPKEGPSILRIQQVVRGDSAAYFCASSPVVSGVNNEQFFGPGTRLTVL.

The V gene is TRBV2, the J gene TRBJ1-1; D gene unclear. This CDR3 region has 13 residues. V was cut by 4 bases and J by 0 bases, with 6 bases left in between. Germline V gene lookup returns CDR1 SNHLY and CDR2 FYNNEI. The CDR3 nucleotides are TGTGCCAGCAGTGGAGTACTGAACACTGAAGCTTTCTTT. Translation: CASSGVLNTEAFF.

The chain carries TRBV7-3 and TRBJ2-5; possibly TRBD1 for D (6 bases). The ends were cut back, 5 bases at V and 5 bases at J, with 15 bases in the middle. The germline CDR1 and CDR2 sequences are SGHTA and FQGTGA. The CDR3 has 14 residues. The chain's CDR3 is CASSITGSRETQYF. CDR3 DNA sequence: TGTGCCAGCAGCATCACAGGGAGTAGGGAGACCCAGTACTTC.

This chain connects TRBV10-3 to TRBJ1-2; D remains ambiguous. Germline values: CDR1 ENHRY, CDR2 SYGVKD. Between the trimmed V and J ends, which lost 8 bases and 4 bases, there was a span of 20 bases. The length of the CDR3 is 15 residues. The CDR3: CAIPTSHQTVYGYTF. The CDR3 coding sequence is TGTGCCATCCCTACCTCTCACCAAACAGTCTATGGCTACACCTTC.

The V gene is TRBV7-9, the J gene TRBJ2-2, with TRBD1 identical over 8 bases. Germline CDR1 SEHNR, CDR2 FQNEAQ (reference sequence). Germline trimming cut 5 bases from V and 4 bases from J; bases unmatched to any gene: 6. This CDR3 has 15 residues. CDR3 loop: CASSPTGVLTGELFF. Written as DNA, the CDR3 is TGTGCCAGCAGCCCGACAGGGGTCCTCACCGGGGAGCTGTTTTTT.

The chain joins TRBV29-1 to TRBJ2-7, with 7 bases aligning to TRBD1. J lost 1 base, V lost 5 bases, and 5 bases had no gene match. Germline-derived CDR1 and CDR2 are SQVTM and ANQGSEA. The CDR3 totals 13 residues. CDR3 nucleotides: TGCAGCGTTCTAAGACAGGGATCCTACGAGCAGTACTTC. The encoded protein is CSVLRQGSYEQYF.

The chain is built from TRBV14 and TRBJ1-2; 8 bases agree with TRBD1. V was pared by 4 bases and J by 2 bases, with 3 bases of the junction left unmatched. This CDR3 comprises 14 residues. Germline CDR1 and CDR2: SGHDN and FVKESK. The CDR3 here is CASSPRGRNYGYTF. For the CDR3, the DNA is TGTGCCAGCAGCCCCAGGGGGCGCAACTATGGCTACACCTTC.

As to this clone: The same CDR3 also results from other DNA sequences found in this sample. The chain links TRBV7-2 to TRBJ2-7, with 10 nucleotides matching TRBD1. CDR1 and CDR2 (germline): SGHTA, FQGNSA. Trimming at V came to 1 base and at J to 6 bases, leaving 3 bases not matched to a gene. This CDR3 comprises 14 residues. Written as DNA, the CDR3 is TGTGCCAGCAGCTTAGTCGGGGACAGGGGCGAGCAGTACTTC. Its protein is CASSLVGDRGEQYF.

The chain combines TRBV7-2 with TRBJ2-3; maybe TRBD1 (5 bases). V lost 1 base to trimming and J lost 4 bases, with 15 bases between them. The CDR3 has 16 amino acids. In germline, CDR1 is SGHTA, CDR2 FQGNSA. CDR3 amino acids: CASSLVGATRSDTQYF. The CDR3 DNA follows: TGTGCCAGCAGCTTAGTAGGGGCTACAAGATCAGATACGCAGTATTTT.

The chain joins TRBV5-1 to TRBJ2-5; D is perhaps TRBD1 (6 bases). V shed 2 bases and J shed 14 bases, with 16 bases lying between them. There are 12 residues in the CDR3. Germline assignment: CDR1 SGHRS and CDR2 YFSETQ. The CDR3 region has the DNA TGCGCCAGCAGCTTCCCACAGGGTAATCATTACTTC. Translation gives CASSFPQGNHYF. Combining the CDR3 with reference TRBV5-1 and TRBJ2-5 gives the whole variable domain KAGVTQTPRYLIKTRGQQVTLSCSPISGHRSVSWYQQTPGQGLQFLFEYFSETQRNKGNFPGRFSGRQFSNSRSEMNVSTLELGDSALYLCASSFPQGNHYFGPGTRLLVL.

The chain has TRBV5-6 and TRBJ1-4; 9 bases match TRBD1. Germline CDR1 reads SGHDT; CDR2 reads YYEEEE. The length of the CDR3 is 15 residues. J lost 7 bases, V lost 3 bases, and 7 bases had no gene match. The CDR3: CASSWRGTGREKLFF. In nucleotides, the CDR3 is TGTGCCAGCAGCTGGCGGGGGACAGGGCGTGAAAAACTGTTTTTT. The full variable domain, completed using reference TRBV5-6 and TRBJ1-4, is DAGVTQSPTHLIKTRGQQVTLRCSPKSGHDTVSWYQQALGQGPQFIFQYYEEEERQRGNFPDRFSGHQFPNYSSELNVNALLLGDSALYLCASSWRGTGREKLFFGSGTQLSVL.

The CDR3 here is CASSVGTGINQPQHF. In DNA form, the CDR3 reads TGTGCCAGCAGCGTAGGGACAGGCATCAATCAGCCCCAGCATTTT. The chain recombines TRBV9 with TRBJ1-5; 7 bases map to TRBD1. The length of the CDR3 is 15 residues. The V gene end was trimmed by 0 bases and the J gene end by 3 bases; junction bases not matched to a gene: 3. In germline, CDR1 is SGDLS, CDR2 YYNGEE. The whole variable domain, filled in from reference TRBV9 and TRBJ1-5, reads DSGVTQTPKHLITATGQRVTLRCSPRSGDLSVYWYQQSLDQGLQFLIQYYNGEERAKGNILERFSAQQFPDLHSELNLSSLELGDSALYFCASSVGTGINQPQHFGDGTRLSIL.

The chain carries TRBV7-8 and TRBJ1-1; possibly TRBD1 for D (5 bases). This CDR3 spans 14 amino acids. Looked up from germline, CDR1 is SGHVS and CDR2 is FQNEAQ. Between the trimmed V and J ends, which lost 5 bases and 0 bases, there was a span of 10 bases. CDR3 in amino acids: CASSGGALNTEAFF. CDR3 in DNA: TGTGCCAGCAGCGGAGGGGCGTTGAACACTGAAGCTTTCTTT. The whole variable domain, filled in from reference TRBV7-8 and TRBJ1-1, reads GAGVSQSPRYKVAKRGQDVALRCDPISGHVSLFWYQQALGQGPEFLTYFQNEAQLDKSGLPSDRFFAERPEGSVSTLKIQRTQQEDSAVYLCASSGGALNTEAFFGQGTRLTVV.

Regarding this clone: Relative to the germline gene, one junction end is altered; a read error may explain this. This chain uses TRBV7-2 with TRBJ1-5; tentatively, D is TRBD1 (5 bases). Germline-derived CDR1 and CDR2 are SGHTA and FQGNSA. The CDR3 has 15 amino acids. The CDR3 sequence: CASSKGHLSNQHQHF. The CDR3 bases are TGTGCCAGCAGCAAAGGACACCTTAGCAATCAGCACCAGCATTTT.

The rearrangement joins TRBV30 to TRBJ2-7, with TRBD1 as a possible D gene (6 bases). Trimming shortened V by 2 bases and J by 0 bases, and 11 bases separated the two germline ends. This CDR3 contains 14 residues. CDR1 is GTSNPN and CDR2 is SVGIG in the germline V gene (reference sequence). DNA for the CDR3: TGTGCCTGGAGTATACAGGGACACTCCTACGAGCAGTACTTC. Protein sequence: CAWSIQGHSYEQYF.

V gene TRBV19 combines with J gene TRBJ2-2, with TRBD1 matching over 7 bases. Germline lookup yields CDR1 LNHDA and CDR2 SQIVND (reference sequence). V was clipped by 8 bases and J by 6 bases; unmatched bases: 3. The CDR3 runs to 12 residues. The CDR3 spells CASRTGAGELFF. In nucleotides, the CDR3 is TGTGCCAGTCGAACAGGGGCCGGGGAGCTGTTTTTT. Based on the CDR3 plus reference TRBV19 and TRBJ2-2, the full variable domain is DGGITQSPKYLFRKEGQNVTLSCEQNLNHDAMYWYRQDPGQGLRLIYYSQIVNDFQKGDIAEGYSVSREKKESFPLTVTSAQKNPTAFYLCASRTGAGELFFGEGSRLTVL.

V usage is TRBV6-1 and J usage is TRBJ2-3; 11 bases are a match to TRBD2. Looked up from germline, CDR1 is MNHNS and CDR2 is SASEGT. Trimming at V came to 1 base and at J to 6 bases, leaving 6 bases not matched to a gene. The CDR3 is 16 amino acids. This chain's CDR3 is CASSEVISGGADTQYF. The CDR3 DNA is TGTGCCAGCAGTGAAGTTATTAGCGGGGGGGCGGATACGCAGTATTTT.

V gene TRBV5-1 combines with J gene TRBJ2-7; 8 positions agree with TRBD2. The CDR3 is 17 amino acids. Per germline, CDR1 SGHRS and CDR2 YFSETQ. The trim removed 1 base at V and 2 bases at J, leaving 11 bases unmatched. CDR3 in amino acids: CASSLTILAGPAYEQYF. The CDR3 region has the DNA TGCGCCAGCAGCTTGACCATTCTAGCGGGCCCCGCCTACGAGCAGTACTTC.

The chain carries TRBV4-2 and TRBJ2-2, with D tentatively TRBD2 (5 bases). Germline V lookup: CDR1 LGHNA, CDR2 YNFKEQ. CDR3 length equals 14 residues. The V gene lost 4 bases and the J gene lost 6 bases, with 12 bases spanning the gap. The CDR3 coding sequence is TGTGCCAGCAGCCGTGGGCGGGCCGCCGGGGAGCTGTTTTTT. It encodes CASSRGRAAGELFF.

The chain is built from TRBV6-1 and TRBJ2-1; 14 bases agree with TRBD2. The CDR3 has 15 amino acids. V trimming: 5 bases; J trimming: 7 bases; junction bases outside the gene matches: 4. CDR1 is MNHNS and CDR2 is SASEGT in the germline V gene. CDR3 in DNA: TGTGCCAGCAGTCCCGGGACTAGCGGGAGAAATGAGCAGTTCTTC. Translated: CASSPGTSGRNEQFF.